One T cell receptor beta chain is described in this entry. Its antigen is as yet unknown. One junction end disagrees with the germline gene, perhaps due to a read error. These data originate in a study of OX40 agonist ivuxolimab in advanced cancers. Study-wide context: Across the patients, intravenous ivuxolimab was delivered every 2 weeks at 0.01 to 10 mg/kg. Three individuals attained partial responses, comprising one hepatocellular carcinoma case and two cutaneous melanoma cases. Whole-study findings and limits: Normalized T-cell clonal expansion was also low in some nonresponders.

TCRdb keeps only in-frame clones here, not all; method: immunoSEQ multiplex PCR. This sample has 70,000 to 95,000 clones, with 94% found just once. CDR3 length: 12 residues. Per germline, CDR1 MNHNY and CDR2 SVGAGI (reference sequence). The J gene is TRBJ2-7, the V gene TRBV6-6; no definite D call. The sequencing used CD4+ or CD8+ T cells sorted from blood, collected in a trial of the OX40 agonist ivuxolimab. This TCR came from an adult with an advanced solid tumor such as melanoma, head and neck, liver or kidney cancer. The CDR3 DNA reads as TGTGCCAGCAGTGACTCGTCCTACGAGCAGTACTTC. Protein product: CASSDSSYEQYF.